These 2 T cell receptor beta chains were sequenced from one sample in a study of blood T cell repertoires in COVID-19. Produced via immunoSEQ multiplex PCR; TCRdb's table is partial and in-frame only. The sample has about 100,000 clones; about 87% are singletons. Sequenced: peripheral blood. The receptors were gathered from a man aged 50-59 years with active or convalescent COVID-19.

The V gene is TRBV21-1, the J gene TRBJ2-1; TRBD1, as called in the table, went unchecked against the DNA. TRBV21-1 is reported as a pseudogene. The CDR3 consists of 16 residues. The CDR3 is CASSKEGRGRGDEQFF. The DNA of the CDR3 is TGTGCCAGCAGCAAAGAAGGCAGGGGGCGAGGAGATGAGCAGTTCTTC.

V is TRBV6-4 and J is TRBJ1-6; D call uncertain. V lost 4 bases and J lost 7, with 11 bases in between. The CDR3 totals 14 residues. CDR1 and CDR2 (germline): MRHNA, SNTAGT. This chain's CDR3 is CASSVAGDNSPLHF. The CDR3 coding sequence is TGTGCCAGCAGTGTGGCAGGCGACAATTCACCCCTCCACTTT.